The 14 T cell receptor beta chains below all came from one sample that was sequenced in a study of tumor-infiltrating lymphocytes in primary liver carcinoma. The input was 400 to 500 ng total RNA; TCR beta cDNA was made from it with a constant-region primer. Investigators got TCR beta libraries out of three nested multiplex PCR rounds, done with slightly modified ARM-PCR. Forward primers for TRBV1-TRBV30 and a C-beta reverse primer served the first two PCR rounds, at roughly 10 cycles each. TCRdb processed the multiplex PCR reads anew with MiXCR; each CDR3 protein has one entry. Among tens of thousands of distinct CDR3 sequences listed, roughly 73% were seen once. Total RNA and DNA came together from around 18-30 mg of bulk tissue without cell sorting. The sequencing input was tumor-adjacent normal liver tissue. The receptors here all came from a woman in her twenties or thirties with primary liver carcinoma and hepatitis B virus infection.

The table lists this clonotype with many counts. This rearrangement joins TRBV7-9 to TRBJ1-1; TRBD1 matches 7 bases. V trimming: 5 bases; J trimming: 11 bases; junction bases outside the gene matches: 11. This CDR3 has 13 amino acids. Germline assignment: CDR1 SEHNR and CDR2 FQNEAQ (reference sequence). The chain's CDR3 is CASSPGQPVRAFF. The DNA of the CDR3 is TGTGCCAGCAGCCCGGGACAGCCAGTTAGGGCTTTCTTT.

J is TRBJ2-1 and V is TRBV18; D perhaps matches TRBD1 (5 bases). Deletions cut 3 bases from V and 12 bases from J, with 15 bases between. The CDR3 length is 13 residues. Looked up from germline, CDR1 is KGHSH and CDR2 is LQKENI. The CDR3 sequence: CASSPSDTRGQFF. CDR3 nucleotides: TGTGCCAGCTCACCTTCGGACACTCGTGGGCAGTTCTTC. Variable domain in full (rest from reference TRBV18 and TRBJ2-1): NAGVMQNPRHLVRRRGQEARLRCSPMKGHSHVYWYRQLPEEGLKFMVYLQKENIIDESGMPKERFSAEFPKEGPSILRIQQVVRGDSAAYFCASSPSDTRGQFFGPGTRLTVL.

This clonotype was counted at least ten times. J is TRBJ2-1 and V is TRBV20-1; TRBD2 agrees at 12 bases. Germline assignment: CDR1 DFQATT and CDR2 SNEGSKA (reference sequence). This CDR3 contains 15 residues. With V trimmed by 1 base and J by 9 bases, 7 bases remained unmatched. The CDR3: CSARGTSGNDIEQFF. DNA of the CDR3: TGCAGTGCTAGAGGGACTAGCGGGAATGATATTGAGCAGTTCTTC.

Turning to this clonotype: The CDR3 ends on some other residue instead of the conserved phenylalanine or tryptophan, so this is likely a read error. This rearrangement joins TRBV7-9 to TRBJ2-7; D might be TRBD1 (6 bases). This CDR3 has 13 amino acids. V was cut by 3 bases and J by 2 bases, with 8 bases left in between. The germline V gene has CDR1 SEHNR and CDR2 FQNEAQ (reference sequence). CDR3: CASSFRGTYEQYI. CDR3 nucleotides: TGTGCCAGCAGCTTCAGGGGAACCTACGAGCAGTACATA.

Notes on this clonotype: A read error may account for a junction end that differs from germline. The chain links TRBV11-2 to TRBJ2-3; weak D call: TRBD2 (5 bases). The V gene's germline CDR1 is SGHAT and CDR2 FQNNGV. The CDR3 has 16 residues. The CDR3 bases are TGCGCCAGCAGAGCGAGGGAGACGTCGAGCACAGATACGCAGTATTTT. Translating it yields CASRARETSSTDTQYF.

A single count supports this clonotype. At one end the junction does not follow the germline gene, possibly because of a read error. The chain recombines TRBV19 with TRBJ1-4; D not resolved. Germline CDR1 LNHDA, CDR2 SQIVND (reference sequence). The CDR3 is 13 amino acids. The CDR3 DNA reads TGTGTCAGTAGTGAGGGTTGGAAAGAAAAACTGTTTTTT. Protein sequence: CVSSEGWKEKLFF.

V usage is TRBV28 and J usage is TRBJ1-2, with 9 positions matching TRBD1. Trimming at V came to 7 bases and at J to 0 bases, leaving 6 bases not matched to a gene. The germline gives CDR1 MDHEN, CDR2 SYDVKM. This CDR3 has 15 amino acids. The CDR3 region is CASIHGQGSNYGYTF. As DNA, the CDR3 is TGTGCCAGCATCCATGGACAGGGGTCTAACTATGGCTACACCTTC.

For this clonotype: Relative to the germline gene, one junction end is altered; a read error may explain this. The chain links TRBV7-9 to TRBJ2-1; D gene ambiguous. The CDR3 loop spans 13 amino acids. Germline V gene lookup returns CDR1 SEHNR and CDR2 FQNEAQ (reference sequence). The CDR3 DNA reads TGTGTCAGCTACGGGCCCCGAGACAATGAGCAGTTCTTC. The encoded protein is CVSYGPRDNEQFF.

In regard to this clonotype: Because the CDR3 is missing its conserved closing phenylalanine or tryptophan, this is likely a read error. The gene calls are TRBV7-9 and TRBJ2-7, with D possibly matching TRBD2 (7 bases). CDR3 size: 14 residues. The germline V gene has CDR1 SEHNR and CDR2 FQNEAQ (reference sequence). CDR3 sequence reads: CASSSGGLSYEQYS. In DNA, the CDR3 is TGTGCCAGCAGCTCGGGGGGCCTCTCCTACGAACAGTACTCC.

Notes on this clonotype: One junction end does not reproduce the germline sequence, and a read error may be involved. The V gene is TRBV6-1, the J gene TRBJ1-6; D ambiguous. Germline CDR1 reads MNHNS; CDR2 reads SASEGT. The CDR3 consists of 13 residues. Here the CDR3 reads CATAARNNSPLHF. The DNA of the CDR3 is TGTGCCACAGCGGCGAGGAATAATTCACCTCTCCACTTT.

Concerning this clonotype: One junction end disagrees with the germline gene, perhaps due to a read error. The V and J genes are TRBV11-2 and TRBJ2-5; the match to TRBD1 covers 7 bases. The CDR3 sequence is 16 residues long. CDR1 and CDR2 (germline): SGHAT, FQNNGV. This chain's CDR3 is CASSTRRGGAKESQYF. The CDR3 DNA sequence: TGTGCCAGTAGCACAAGAAGAGGGGGCGCGAAAGAGAGCCAGTACTTC.

A remark on this clonotype: One end of the junction varies from germline; a read error may be responsible. The chain uses TRBV11-2 and TRBJ2-1; D call uncertain. Germline CDR1 is SGHAT and CDR2 is FQNNGV. This CDR3 is built from 13 residues. Here the CDR3 DNA reads TGTGCCAGCATCTTAGGCTCCTCCAATAAGCAGTTCTTC. This sequence encodes CASILGSSNKQFF.

For the CDR3, the DNA is TGTGCTAATCCGTCTCTCCCTAGCGGCCAAGAGACCCAGTACTTC. It specifies CANPSLPSGQETQYF. V gene TRBV12-5 combines with J gene TRBJ2-5; 7 nucleotides match TRBD2. Germline V gene data show CDR1 as LGHNT and CDR2 as FRNRAP. V trimming: 10 bases; J trimming: 1 base; junction bases outside the gene matches: 12. The CDR3 is 15 residues long.

To note about this clonotype: The junction departs from the called germline gene at one end, perhaps through a read error. The chain links TRBV5-1 to TRBJ2-7; 7 nucleotides match TRBD1. Germline CDR1 is SGHRS and CDR2 is YFSETQ. The length of the CDR3 is 16 residues. The CDR3 coding sequence is TGCCCCAGCAGCTTGGGACACCGGGACAGTTCCTACGATCAGTACTTC. Residues: CPSSLGHRDSSYDQYF.